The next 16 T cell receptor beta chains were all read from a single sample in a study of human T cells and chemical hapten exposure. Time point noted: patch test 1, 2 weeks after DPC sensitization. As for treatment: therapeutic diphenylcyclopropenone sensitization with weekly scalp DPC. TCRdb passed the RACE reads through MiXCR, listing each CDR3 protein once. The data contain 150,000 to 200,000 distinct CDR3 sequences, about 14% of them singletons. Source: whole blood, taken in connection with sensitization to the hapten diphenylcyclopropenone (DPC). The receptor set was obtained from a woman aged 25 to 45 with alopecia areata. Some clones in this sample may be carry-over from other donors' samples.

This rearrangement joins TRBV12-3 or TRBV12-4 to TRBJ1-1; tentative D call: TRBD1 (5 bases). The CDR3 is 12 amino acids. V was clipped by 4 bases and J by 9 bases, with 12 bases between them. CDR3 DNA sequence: TGTGCCAGCAGTTGGTCGACAGTGAAAGCTTTCTTT. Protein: CASSWSTVKAFF.

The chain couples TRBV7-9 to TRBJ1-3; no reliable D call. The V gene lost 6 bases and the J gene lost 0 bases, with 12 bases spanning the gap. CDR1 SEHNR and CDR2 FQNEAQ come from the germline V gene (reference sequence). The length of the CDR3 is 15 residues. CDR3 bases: TGTGCCAGCAGACCGGGTTATAGCTCTGGAAACACCATATATTTT. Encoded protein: CASRPGYSSGNTIYF.

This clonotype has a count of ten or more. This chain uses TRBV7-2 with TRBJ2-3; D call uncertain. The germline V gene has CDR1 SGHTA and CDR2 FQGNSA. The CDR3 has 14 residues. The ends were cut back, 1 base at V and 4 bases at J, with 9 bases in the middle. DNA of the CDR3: TGTGCCAGCAGCTTAGGACTCAGTGCAGATACGCAGTATTTT. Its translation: CASSLGLSADTQYF.

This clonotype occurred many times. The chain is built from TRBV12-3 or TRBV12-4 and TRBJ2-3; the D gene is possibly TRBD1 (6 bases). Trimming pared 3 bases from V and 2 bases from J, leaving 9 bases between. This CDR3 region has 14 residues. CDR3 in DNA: TGTGCCAGCAGTTTGGACAGATACACAGATACGCAGTATTTT. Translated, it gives CASSLDRYTDTQYF.

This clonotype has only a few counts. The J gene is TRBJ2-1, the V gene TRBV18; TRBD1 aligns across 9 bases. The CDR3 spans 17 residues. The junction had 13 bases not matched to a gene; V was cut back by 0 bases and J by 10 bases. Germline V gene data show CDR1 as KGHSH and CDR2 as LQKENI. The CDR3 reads CASSPPDGSGQGHEQFF. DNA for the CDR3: TGTGCCAGCTCACCACCGGATGGCTCGGGACAGGGTCACGAGCAGTTCTTC.

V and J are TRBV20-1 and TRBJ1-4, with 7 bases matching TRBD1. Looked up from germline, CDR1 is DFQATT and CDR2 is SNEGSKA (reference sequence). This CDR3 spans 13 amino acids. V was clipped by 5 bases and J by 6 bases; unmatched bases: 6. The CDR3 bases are TGCAGTGCTTCGACAGGGACCCATGAAAAACTGTTTTTT. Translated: CSASTGTHEKLFF.

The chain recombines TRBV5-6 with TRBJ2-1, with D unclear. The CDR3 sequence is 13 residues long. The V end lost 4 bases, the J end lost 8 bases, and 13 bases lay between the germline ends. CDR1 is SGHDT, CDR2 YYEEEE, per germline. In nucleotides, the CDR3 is TGTGCCAGCAGCCCATTCGGTCGGGATGAGCAGTTCTTC. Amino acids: CASSPFGRDEQFF.

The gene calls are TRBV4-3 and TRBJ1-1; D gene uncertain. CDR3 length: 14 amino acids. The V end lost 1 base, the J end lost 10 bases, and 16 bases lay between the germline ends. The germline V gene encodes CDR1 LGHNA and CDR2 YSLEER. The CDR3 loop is CASSQALTGSRAFF. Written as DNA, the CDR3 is TGCGCCAGCAGCCAAGCGTTGACCGGGAGTCGAGCTTTCTTT.

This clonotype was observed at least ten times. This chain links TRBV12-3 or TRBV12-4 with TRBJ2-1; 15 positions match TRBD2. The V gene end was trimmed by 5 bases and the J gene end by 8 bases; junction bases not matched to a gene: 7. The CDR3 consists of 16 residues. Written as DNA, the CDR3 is TGTGCCAGCAGTCAGGGACTAGCGGGAGGCGTGGATGAGCAGTTCTTC. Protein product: CASSQGLAGGVDEQFF.

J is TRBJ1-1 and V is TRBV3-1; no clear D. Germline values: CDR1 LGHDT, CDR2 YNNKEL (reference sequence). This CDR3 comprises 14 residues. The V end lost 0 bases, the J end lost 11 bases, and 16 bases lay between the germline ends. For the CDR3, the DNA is TGTGCCAGCAGCCAAGATTGGACCCCCGAATGGGCTTTCTTT. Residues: CASSQDWTPEWAFF.

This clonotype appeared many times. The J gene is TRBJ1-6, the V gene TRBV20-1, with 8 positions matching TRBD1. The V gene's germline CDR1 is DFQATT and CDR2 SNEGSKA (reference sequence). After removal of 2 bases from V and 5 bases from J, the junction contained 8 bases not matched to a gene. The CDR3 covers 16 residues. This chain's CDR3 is CSARKRTGINNSPLHF. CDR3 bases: TGCAGTGCTAGAAAGAGGACAGGGATCAATAATTCACCCCTCCACTTT.

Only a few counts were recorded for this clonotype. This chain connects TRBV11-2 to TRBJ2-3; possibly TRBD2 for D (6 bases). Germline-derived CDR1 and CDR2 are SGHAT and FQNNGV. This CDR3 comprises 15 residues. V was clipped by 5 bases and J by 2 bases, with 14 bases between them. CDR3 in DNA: TGTGCCAGCAGCCCTAGAGCGGGCCCCACAGATACGCAGTATTTT. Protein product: CASSPRAGPTDTQYF.

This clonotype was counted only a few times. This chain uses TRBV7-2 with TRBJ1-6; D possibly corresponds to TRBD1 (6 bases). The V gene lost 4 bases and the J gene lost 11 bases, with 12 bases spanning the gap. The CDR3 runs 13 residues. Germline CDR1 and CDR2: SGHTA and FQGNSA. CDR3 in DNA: TGTGCCAGCAGCTCACAGGGAGATCCACCCCTCCACTTT. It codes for CASSSQGDPPLHF.

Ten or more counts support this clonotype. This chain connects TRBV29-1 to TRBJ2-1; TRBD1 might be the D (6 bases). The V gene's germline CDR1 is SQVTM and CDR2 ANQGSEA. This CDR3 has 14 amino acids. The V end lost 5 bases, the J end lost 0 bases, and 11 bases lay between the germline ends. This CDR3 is CSVLQGGSYNEQFF. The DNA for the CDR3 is TGCAGCGTTTTACAGGGTGGCTCCTACAATGAGCAGTTCTTC.

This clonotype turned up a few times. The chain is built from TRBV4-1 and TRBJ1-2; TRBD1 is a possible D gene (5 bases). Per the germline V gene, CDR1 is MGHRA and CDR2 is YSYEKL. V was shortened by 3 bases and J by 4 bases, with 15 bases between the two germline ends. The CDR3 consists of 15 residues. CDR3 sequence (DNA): TGCGCCAGCAGCCACCCCGAGGGGACCGTCTATGGCTACACCTTC. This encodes CASSHPEGTVYGYTF.

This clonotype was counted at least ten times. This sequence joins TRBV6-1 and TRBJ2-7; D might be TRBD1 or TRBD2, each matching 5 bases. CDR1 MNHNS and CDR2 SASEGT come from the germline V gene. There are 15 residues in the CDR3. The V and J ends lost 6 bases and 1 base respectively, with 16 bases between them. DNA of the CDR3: TGTGCCAGCAGAACGGGGTGGGGGAATTCCTACGAGCAGTACTTC. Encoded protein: CASRTGWGNSYEQYF.